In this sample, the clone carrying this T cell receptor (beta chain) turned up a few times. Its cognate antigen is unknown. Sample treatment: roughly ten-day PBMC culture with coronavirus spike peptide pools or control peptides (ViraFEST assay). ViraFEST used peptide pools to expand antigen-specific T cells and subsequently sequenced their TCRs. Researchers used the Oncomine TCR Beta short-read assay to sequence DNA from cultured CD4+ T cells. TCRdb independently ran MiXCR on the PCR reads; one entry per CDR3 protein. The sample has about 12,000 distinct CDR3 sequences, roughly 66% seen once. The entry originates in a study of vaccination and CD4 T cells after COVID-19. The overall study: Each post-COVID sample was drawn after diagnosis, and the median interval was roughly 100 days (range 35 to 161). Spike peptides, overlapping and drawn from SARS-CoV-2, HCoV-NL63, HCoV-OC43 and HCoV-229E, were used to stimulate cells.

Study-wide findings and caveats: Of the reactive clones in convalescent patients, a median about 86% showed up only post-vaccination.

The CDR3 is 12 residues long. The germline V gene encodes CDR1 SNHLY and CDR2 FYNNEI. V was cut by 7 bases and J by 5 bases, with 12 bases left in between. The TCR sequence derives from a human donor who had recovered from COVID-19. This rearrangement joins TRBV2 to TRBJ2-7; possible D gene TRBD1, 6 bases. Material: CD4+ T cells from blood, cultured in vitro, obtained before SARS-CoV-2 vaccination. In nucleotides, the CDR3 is TGTGCCAGCACCAGGGACATTAACGAGCAGTACTTC. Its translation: CASTRDINEQYF.